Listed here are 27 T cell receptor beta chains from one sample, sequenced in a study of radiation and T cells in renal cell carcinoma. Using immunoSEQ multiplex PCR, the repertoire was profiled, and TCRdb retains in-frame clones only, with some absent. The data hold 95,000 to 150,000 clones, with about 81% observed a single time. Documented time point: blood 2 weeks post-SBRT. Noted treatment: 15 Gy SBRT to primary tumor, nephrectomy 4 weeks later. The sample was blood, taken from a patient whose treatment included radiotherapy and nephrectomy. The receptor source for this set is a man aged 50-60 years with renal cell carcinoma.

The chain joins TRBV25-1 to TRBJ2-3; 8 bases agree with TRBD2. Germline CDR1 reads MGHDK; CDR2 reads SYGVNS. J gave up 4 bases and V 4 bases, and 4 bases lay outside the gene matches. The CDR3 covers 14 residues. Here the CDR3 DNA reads TGTGCCAGCAGTGGGGGCGGGGGGCCAGATACGCAGTATTTT. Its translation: CASSGGGGPDTQYF.

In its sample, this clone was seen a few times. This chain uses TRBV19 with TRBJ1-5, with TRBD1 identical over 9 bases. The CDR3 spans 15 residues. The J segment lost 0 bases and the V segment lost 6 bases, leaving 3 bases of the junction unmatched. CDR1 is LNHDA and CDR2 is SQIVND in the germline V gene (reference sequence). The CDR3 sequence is CASSRQGDSNQPQHF. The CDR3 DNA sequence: TGTGCCAGTAGCCGACAGGGGGATAGCAATCAGCCCCAGCATTTT.

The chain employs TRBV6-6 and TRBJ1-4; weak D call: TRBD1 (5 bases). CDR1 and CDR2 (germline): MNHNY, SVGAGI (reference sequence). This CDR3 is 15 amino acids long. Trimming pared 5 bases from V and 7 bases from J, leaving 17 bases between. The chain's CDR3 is CASSQNEIGGEKLFF. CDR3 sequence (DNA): TGTGCCAGCAGTCAGAATGAGATCGGGGGTGAAAAACTGTTTTTT.

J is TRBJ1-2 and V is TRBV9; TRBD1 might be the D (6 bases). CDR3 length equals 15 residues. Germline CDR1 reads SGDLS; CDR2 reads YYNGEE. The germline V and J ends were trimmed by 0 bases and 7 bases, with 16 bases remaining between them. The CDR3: CASSVDAMGAAGYTF. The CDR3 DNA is TGTGCCAGCAGCGTAGATGCGATGGGGGCAGCTGGCTACACCTTC.

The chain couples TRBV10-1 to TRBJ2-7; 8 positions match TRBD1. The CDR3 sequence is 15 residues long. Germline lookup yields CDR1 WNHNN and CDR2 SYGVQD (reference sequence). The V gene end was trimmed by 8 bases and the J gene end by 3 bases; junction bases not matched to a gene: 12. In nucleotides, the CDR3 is TGCGCCAGCCCCGGCGACCGGACAGGGCTCTACGAGCAGTACTTC. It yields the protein CASPGDRTGLYEQYF.

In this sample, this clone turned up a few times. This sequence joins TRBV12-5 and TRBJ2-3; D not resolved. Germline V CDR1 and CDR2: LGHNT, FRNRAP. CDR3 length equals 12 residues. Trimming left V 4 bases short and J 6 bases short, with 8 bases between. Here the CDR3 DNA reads TGTGCTAGTGGTTCCTCCTCGGATACGCAGTATTTT. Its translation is CASGSSSDTQYF.

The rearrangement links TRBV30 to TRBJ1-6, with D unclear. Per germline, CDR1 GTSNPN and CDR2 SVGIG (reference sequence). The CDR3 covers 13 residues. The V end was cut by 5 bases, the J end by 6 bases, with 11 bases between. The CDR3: CAWDKSRNSPLHF. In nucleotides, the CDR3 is TGTGCCTGGGACAAATCGCGTAATTCACCCCTCCACTTT.

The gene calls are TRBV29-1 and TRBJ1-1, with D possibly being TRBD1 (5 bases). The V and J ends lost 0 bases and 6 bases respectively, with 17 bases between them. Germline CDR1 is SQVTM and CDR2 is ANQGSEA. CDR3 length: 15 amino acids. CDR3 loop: CSVEDYFGQDAEAFF. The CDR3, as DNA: TGCAGCGTTGAAGATTATTTCGGACAAGACGCTGAAGCTTTCTTT.

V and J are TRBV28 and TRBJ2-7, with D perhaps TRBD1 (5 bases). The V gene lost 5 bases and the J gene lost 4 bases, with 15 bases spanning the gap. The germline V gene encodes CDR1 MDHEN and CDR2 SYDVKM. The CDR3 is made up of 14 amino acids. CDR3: CASSPPGWFYEQYF. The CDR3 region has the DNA TGTGCCAGCAGTCCCCCAGGGTGGTTTTACGAGCAGTACTTC.

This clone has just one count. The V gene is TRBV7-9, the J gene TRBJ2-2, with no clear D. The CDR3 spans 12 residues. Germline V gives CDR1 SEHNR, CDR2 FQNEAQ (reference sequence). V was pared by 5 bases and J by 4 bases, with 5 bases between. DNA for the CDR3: TGTGCCAGCAGCCCCGGCACCGGGGAGCTGTTTTTT. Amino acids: CASSPGTGELFF.

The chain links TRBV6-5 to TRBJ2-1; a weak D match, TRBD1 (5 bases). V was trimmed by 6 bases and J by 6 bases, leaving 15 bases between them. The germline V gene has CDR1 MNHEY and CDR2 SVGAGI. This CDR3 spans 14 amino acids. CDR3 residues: CASSWGGLGNEQFF. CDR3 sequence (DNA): TGTGCCAGCAGCTGGGGCGGATTGGGCAATGAGCAGTTCTTC.

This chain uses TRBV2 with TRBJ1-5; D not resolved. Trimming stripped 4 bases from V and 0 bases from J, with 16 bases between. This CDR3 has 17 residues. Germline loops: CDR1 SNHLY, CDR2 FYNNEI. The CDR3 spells CASSVRLPATSNQPQHF. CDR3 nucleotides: TGTGCCAGCAGTGTTAGGCTTCCAGCGACTAGCAATCAGCCCCAGCATTTT.

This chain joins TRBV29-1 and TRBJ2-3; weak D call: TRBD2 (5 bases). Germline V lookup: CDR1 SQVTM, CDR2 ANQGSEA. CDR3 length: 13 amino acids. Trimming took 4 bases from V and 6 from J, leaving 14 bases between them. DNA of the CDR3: TGCAGCGTTGCGGACGGGGTGGGCGATACGCAGTATTTT. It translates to CSVADGVGDTQYF.

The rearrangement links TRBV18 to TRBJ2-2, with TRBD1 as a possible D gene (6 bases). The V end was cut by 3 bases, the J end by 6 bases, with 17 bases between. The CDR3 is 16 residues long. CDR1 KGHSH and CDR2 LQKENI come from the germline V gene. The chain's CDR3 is CASSPTAWTEPGELFF. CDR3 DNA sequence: TGTGCCAGCTCACCGACAGCGTGGACAGAGCCCGGGGAGCTGTTTTTT.

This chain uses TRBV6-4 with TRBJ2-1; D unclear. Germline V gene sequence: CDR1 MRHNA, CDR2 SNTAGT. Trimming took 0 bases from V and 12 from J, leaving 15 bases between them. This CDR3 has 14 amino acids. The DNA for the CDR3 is TGTGCCAGCAGTGACTCGTCGGGTTCGCCTCGGCAGTTCTTC. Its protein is CASSDSSGSPRQFF.

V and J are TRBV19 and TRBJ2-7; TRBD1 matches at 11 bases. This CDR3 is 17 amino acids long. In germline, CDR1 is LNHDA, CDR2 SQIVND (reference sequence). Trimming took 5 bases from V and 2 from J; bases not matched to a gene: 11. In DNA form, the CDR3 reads TGTGCCAGTAGTCCTATCGGACAGGGGGCGAAAACCTACGAGCAGTACTTC. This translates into CASSPIGQGAKTYEQYF.

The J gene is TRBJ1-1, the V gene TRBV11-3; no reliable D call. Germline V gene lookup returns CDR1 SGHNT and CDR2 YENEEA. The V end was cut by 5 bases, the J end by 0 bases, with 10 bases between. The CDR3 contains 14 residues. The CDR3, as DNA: TGTGCCAGCAGCGACGGACGGTTGAACACTGAAGCTTTCTTT. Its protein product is CASSDGRLNTEAFF.

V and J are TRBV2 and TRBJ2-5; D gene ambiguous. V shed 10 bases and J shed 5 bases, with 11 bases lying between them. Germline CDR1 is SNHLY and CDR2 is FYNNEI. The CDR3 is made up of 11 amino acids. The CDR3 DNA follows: TGTGCCATCGTAAAGGCGGAGACCCAGTACTTC. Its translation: CAIVKAETQYF.

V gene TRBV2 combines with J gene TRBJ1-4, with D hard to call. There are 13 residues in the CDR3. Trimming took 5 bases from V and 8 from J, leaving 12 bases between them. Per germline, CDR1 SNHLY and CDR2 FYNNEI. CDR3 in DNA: TGTGCCAGCAGTCGTCCGGGTACGGAAAAACTGTTTTTT. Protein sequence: CASSRPGTEKLFF.

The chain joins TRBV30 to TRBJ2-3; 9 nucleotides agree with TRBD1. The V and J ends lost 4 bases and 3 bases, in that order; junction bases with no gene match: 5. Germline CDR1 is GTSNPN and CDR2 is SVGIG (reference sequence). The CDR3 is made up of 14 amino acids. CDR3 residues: CAWNRQGGTDTQYF. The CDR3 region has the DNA TGTGCCTGGAATAGACAGGGGGGTACAGATACGCAGTATTTT. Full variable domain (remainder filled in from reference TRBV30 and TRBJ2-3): SQTIHQWPATLVQPVGSPLSLECTVEGTSNPNLYWYRQAAGRGLQLLFYSVGIGQISSEVPQNLSASRPQDRQFILSSKKLLLSDSGFYLCAWNRQGGTDTQYFGPGTRLTVL.

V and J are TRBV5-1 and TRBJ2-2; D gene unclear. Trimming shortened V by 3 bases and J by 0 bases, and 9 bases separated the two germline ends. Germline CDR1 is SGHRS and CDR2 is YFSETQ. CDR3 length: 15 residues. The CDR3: CASSSLPSNTGELFF. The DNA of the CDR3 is TGCGCCAGCAGCTCCCTCCCGTCGAACACCGGGGAGCTGTTTTTT.

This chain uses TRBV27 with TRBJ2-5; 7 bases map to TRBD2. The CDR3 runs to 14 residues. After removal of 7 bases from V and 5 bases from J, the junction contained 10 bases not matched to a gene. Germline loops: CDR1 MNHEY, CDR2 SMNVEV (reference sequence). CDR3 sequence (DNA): TGTGCCAGCACCAGTGACTCCGGGAGGGAGACCCAGTACTTC. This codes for CASTSDSGRETQYF.

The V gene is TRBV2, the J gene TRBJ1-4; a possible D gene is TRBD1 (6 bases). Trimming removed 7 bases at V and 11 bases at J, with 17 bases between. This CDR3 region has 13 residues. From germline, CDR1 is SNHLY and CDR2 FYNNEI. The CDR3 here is CASTELQGNKLFF. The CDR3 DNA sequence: TGTGCCAGCACAGAACTACAGGGTAACAAACTGTTTTTT. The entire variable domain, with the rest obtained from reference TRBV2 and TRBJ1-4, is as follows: EPEVTQTPSHQVTQMGQEVILRCVPISNHLYFYWYRQILGQKVEFLVSFYNNEISEKSEIFDDQFSVERPDGSNFTLKIRSTKLEDSAMYFCASTELQGNKLFFGSGTQLSVL.

The CDR3 region is CASSPPGTGVEKLFF. CDR3 bases: TGTGCCAGCAGCCCGCCCGGGACAGGGGTCGAAAAACTGTTTTTT. This chain uses TRBV4-2 with TRBJ1-4; TRBD1 matches 10 bases. The CDR3 covers 15 residues. The V segment lost 4 bases and the J segment 8 bases; nucleotides outside the gene matches: 7. From germline, CDR1 is LGHNA and CDR2 YNFKEQ.

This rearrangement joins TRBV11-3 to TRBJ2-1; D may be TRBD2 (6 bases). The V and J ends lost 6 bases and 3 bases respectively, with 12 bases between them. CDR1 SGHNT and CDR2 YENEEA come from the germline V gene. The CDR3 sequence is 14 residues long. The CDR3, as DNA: TGTGCCAGCAGTAAACGGGGACTCTACAATGAGCAGTTCTTC. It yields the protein CASSKRGLYNEQFF.

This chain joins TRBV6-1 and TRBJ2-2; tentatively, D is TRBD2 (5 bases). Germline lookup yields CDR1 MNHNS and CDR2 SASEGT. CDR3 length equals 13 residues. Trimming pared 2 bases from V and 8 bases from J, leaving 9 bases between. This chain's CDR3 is CASSELRGGELFF. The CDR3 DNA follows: TGTGCCAGCAGTGAATTACGGGGTGGGGAGCTGTTTTTT.

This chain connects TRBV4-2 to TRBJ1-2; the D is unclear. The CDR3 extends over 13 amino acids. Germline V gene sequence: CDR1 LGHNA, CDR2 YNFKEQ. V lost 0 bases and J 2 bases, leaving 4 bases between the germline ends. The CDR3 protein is CASSQDLNYGYTF. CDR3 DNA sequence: TGTGCCAGCAGCCAAGATCTAAACTATGGCTACACCTTC.